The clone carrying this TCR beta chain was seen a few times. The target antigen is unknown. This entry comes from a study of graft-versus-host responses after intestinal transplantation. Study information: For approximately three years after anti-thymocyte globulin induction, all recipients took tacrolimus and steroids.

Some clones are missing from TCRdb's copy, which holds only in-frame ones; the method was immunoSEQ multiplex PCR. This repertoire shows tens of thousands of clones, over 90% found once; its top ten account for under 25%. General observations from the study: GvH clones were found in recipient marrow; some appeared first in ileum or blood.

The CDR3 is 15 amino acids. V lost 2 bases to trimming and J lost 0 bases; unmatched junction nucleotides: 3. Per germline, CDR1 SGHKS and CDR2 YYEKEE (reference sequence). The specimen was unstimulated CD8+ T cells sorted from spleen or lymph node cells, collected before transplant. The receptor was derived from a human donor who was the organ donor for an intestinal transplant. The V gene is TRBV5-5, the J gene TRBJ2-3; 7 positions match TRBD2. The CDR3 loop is CASSLRGDSTDTQYF. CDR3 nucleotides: TGTGCCAGCAGCTTACGGGGGGATAGCACAGATACGCAGTATTTT.